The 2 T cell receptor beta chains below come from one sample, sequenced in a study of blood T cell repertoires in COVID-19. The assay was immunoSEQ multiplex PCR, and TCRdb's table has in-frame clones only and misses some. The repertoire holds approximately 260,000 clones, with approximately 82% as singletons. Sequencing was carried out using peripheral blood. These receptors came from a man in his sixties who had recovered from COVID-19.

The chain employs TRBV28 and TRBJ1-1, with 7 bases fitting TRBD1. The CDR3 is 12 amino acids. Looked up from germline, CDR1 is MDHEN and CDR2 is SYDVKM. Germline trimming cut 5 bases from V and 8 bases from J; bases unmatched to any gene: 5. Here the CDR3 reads CASSTGTVEAFF. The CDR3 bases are TGTGCCAGCAGTACCGGGACAGTCGAAGCTTTCTTT.

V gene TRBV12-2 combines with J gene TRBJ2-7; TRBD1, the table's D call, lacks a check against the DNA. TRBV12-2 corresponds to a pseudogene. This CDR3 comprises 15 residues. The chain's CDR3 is CASRLDRGVGYEQYF. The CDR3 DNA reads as TGTGCAAGTCGCTTGGACAGGGGGGTTGGCTACGAGCAGTACTTC.